Below, 27 T cell receptor beta chains from the same sample are listed, as sequenced in a study of prognosis after radiotherapy for stage I lung cancer. Template was genomic DNA; TCR beta CDR3 amplified in two multiplex PCR rounds. Gene-specific TRBV and TRBJ primers were used in PCR round one. TCRdb processed the multiplex PCR reads anew with MiXCR; each CDR3 protein has one entry. The sample has 11,000 to 15,000 distinct CDR3 sequences, 50% to 60% seen once. The sequences come from PBMCs, collected before or after stereotactic body radiation therapy (not recorded which). The origin of the receptors is a donor over 45 with non-small cell lung cancer.

The chain has TRBV28 and TRBJ1-2, with 12 bases matching TRBD1. The CDR3 consists of 20 residues. The ends lost 5 bases at V and 1 base at J; junction bases unmatched: 17. Germline V CDR1 and CDR2: MDHEN, SYDVKM. CDR3 DNA sequence: TGTGCCAGCAGTCTTTACGGGACAGGGGGCCCTGGGTCCTATAACTATGGCTACACCTTC. Translation: CASSLYGTGGPGSYNYGYTF.

This clonotype counts as medium-sized. The gene calls are TRBV19 and TRBJ1-6; no clear D. CDR1 is LNHDA and CDR2 is SQIVND in the germline V gene (reference sequence). V lost 7 bases to trimming and J lost 3 bases, with 10 bases between them. The CDR3 is 14 amino acids. The CDR3: CASNEALYNSPLHF. The CDR3 DNA reads TGTGCCAGTAACGAGGCCCTCTATAATTCACCCCTCCACTTT.

About this clonotype itself: This likely traces to a read error, being one base from a far larger clone. The chain uses TRBV27 and TRBJ2-1, with D perhaps matching TRBD1 or TRBD2 (6 bases each). Per germline, CDR1 MNHEY and CDR2 SMNVEV (reference sequence). V lost 6 bases, J lost 8 bases, and 23 bases lay in between. The CDR3 has 16 residues. The CDR3 reads CASRVEGGVRVDEQFF. CDR3 DNA sequence: TGTGCCAGCAGAGTAGAGGGGGGCGTTAGAGTCGATGAGCAGTTCTTC.

As regards this clonotype: A far larger clone is one base from this, pointing to a likely read error. The genes are TRBV6-8 and TRBJ2-7, with D tentatively TRBD2 (7 bases). CDR1 is MNHGY and CDR2 is SAAAGT in the germline V gene. Trimming took 7 bases from V and 0 from J, leaving 16 bases between them. The CDR3 spans 15 residues. CDR3 amino acids: CASIASGGGSYEQYF. CDR3 nucleotide sequence: TGTGCCAGCATTGCCTCGGGGGGCGGCTCCTACGAGCAGTACTTC.

Only a few counts were recorded for this clonotype. A much more abundant neighbour one base away suggests this may be a read error. The chain uses TRBV6-5 and TRBJ2-3; D may be TRBD1 (6 bases). CDR1 MNHEY and CDR2 SVGAGI come from the germline V gene. V shed 2 bases and J shed 6 bases, with 12 bases lying between them. The CDR3 runs 14 residues. CDR3 nucleotide sequence: TGTGCCAGCAGTTACGGGACACCGAGTGATACGCAGTATTTT. This translates into CASSYGTPSDTQYF.

This clonotype was observed many times. This chain connects TRBV25-1 to TRBJ1-1, with D possibly TRBD1 on 6 matching bases. CDR1 is MGHDK, CDR2 SYGVNS, per germline. This CDR3 contains 17 residues. Trimming stripped 7 bases from V and 0 bases from J, with 21 bases between. This CDR3 reads CASTQYRDKPMNTEAFF. Written as DNA, the CDR3 is TGTGCCAGCACCCAATACCGGGACAAACCCATGAACACTGAAGCTTTCTTT.

The table lists this clonotype with many counts. J is TRBJ2-4 and V is TRBV7-8, with 12 nucleotides matching TRBD2. This CDR3 region has 18 residues. Germline CDR1 is SGHVS and CDR2 is FQNEAQ. V was pared by 2 bases and J by 2 bases, with 7 bases of the junction left unmatched. The CDR3 region has the DNA TGTGCCAGCAGCTTATGGACTAGCGGGACAGGGACCAAAAACATTCAGTACTTC. Translation: CASSLWTSGTGTKNIQYF.

V and J are TRBV20-1 and TRBJ2-1; D gene ambiguous. The CDR3 spans 10 residues. Trimming took off 6 bases at V and 6 bases at J, with 6 bases between the two ends. The germline V gene encodes CDR1 DFQATT and CDR2 SNEGSKA (reference sequence). The CDR3 coding sequence is TGCAGTGCCTTAAGCAATGAGCAGTTCTTC. Its translation is CSALSNEQFF.

The V call is TRBV5-1, the J call TRBJ2-1; TRBD1 might be the D (6 bases). The germline V and J ends were trimmed by 3 bases and 7 bases, with 14 bases remaining between them. The CDR3 spans 14 residues. Germline CDR1 is SGHRS and CDR2 is YFSETQ. CDR3 DNA sequence: TGCGCCAGCAGCTCCATCGGACAGACGAATGAGCAGTTCTTC. It is translated as CASSSIGQTNEQFF.

The J gene is TRBJ2-7, the V gene TRBV3-1; TRBD1 is a possible D gene (5 bases). V lost 4 bases to trimming and J lost 3 bases, with 10 bases between them. The CDR3 consists of 13 residues. The germline V gene encodes CDR1 LGHDT and CDR2 YNNKEL (reference sequence). The CDR3 coding sequence is TGTGCCAGCAGCCCGCGACAGCGCTACGAGCAGTACTTC. Encoded protein: CASSPRQRYEQYF.

The chain recombines TRBV5-1 with TRBJ2-7; D might be TRBD1 (5 bases). The CDR3 runs 14 residues. In germline, CDR1 is SGHRS, CDR2 YFSETQ. Trimming removed 1 base at V and 6 bases at J, with 14 bases between. DNA for the CDR3: TGCGCCAGCAGCTTGAGCTCAGGGCAGGTCGAGCAGTACTTC. Amino acid sequence: CASSLSSGQVEQYF.

This clonotype appeared a single time. A read error is the likely source, as a far larger clone sits one nucleotide away. The chain carries TRBV6-6 and TRBJ2-7; 10 nucleotides match TRBD1. The ends lost 7 bases at V and 1 base at J; junction bases unmatched: 10. The CDR3 has 16 residues. Germline values: CDR1 MNHNY, CDR2 SVGAGI (reference sequence). CDR3: CASTLVVGQGSYEQYF. CDR3 nucleotide sequence: TGTGCCAGCACCCTAGTAGTGGGACAGGGGTCCTACGAGCAGTACTTC.

By share, this clonotype counts as medium-sized (0.01 to 0.1%). The chain couples TRBV12-3 or TRBV12-4 to TRBJ2-7, with D perhaps given as TRBD1 or TRBD2 (5 bases each). The CDR3 has 14 amino acids. With 5 bases removed from V and 2 bases from J, the gap between germline ends came to 13 bases. The CDR3 DNA sequence: TGTGCCAGCAGTCTCGGGGCCGGAGCCTACGAGCAGTACTTC. Its translation: CASSLGAGAYEQYF.

Details on this clonotype: This likely reflects a read error, since a far larger clone is one base away. This chain uses TRBV9 with TRBJ2-4; tentatively, D is TRBD1 (6 bases). The better agreement between TRBJ2-1 and the DNA end casts doubt on the J call. This CDR3 comprises 16 residues. Germline CDR1 and CDR2: SGDLS and YYNGEE. The DNA for the CDR3 is TGTGCCAGCAGAGTAGGGGACACCGTCGTATGGAATGAGCAGTTCTTC. This translates into CASRVGDTVVWNEQFF.

The V gene is TRBV11-2, the J gene TRBJ2-7; 9 nucleotides line up with TRBD1. Losses at the gene ends were 5 bases for V and 6 bases for J; bases not matched to a gene: 14. The CDR3 consists of 16 residues. Germline V lookup: CDR1 SGHAT, CDR2 FQNNGV. CDR3 protein: CASSEAGTGMSIEQYF. The DNA for the CDR3 is TGTGCCAGCAGCGAAGCCGGGACAGGGATGAGCATCGAGCAGTACTTC.

This clonotype is medium-sized (0.01 to 0.1%). This sequence joins TRBV19 and TRBJ2-7, with 8 bases matching TRBD2. Germline V lookup: CDR1 LNHDA, CDR2 SQIVND (reference sequence). The CDR3 runs 18 residues. The junction had 10 bases not matched to a gene; V was cut back by 0 bases and J by 0 bases. The CDR3 DNA follows: TGTGCCAGTAGTATAGACCCACCCGGGAGGGCCTCCTCCTACGAGCAGTACTTC. It translates to CASSIDPPGRASSYEQYF.

The chain is built from TRBV6-2 or TRBV6-3 and TRBJ2-7, with 12 bases fitting TRBD2. The ends lost 5 bases at V and 2 bases at J; junction bases unmatched: 4. The germline V gene has CDR1 MNHEY and CDR2 SVGEGT. This CDR3 region has 15 residues. DNA of the CDR3: TGTGCCAGCAGTCAACTAGCGGGGGGCGCCTACGAGCAGTACTTC. Protein sequence: CASSQLAGGAYEQYF.

This clonotype is medium-sized by share. V is TRBV27 and J is TRBJ2-1; TRBD1 might be the D (6 bases). Trimming took off 5 bases at V and 0 bases at J, with 14 bases between the two ends. The V gene's germline CDR1 is MNHEY and CDR2 SMNVEV (reference sequence). This CDR3 region has 16 residues. The CDR3 here is CASSRQGKFSYNEQFF. CDR3 bases: TGTGCCAGCAGTCGGCAGGGGAAGTTCTCCTACAATGAGCAGTTCTTC.

In its sample, this clonotype ranks as medium-sized. This chain uses TRBV19 with TRBJ1-2; the D gene is possibly TRBD1 (5 bases). Germline V CDR1 and CDR2: LNHDA, SQIVND (reference sequence). Trimming took off 7 bases at V and 6 bases at J, with 12 bases between the two ends. This CDR3 contains 12 residues. DNA of the CDR3: TGTGCCAGTAACGGGGCAGTACATGGCTACACCTTC. This encodes CASNGAVHGYTF.

By its share, this clonotype is medium-sized. The rearrangement links TRBV7-9 to TRBJ1-2, with D perhaps TRBD1 (5 bases). In germline, CDR1 is SEHNR, CDR2 FQNEAQ (reference sequence). Trimming shortened V by 3 bases and J by 3 bases, and 8 bases separated the two germline ends. This CDR3 is 13 amino acids long. In DNA, the CDR3 is TGTGCCAGCAGCTTTATACAGGACTATGGCTACACCTTC. Translating gives CASSFIQDYGYTF.

At least ten counts were recorded for this clonotype. The chain employs TRBV5-5 and TRBJ1-5; D is ambiguous. V shed 2 bases and J shed 0 bases, with 9 bases lying between them. The CDR3 has 15 residues. From germline, CDR1 is SGHKS and CDR2 YYEKEE (reference sequence). The CDR3 DNA sequence: TGTGCCAGCAGCTTCGAGGGTTATAGCAATCAGCCCCAGCATTTT. It encodes CASSFEGYSNQPQHF.

By its share, this clonotype is large. The CDR3 DNA follows: TGTGCCAGCAGTCCCGCCAGTACCTACGAGCAGTACTTC. It yields the protein CASSPASTYEQYF. The chain employs TRBV6-2 or TRBV6-3 and TRBJ2-7; the D is unclear. The ends were cut back, 5 bases at V and 2 bases at J, with 10 bases in the middle. Germline-derived CDR1 and CDR2 are MNHEY and SVGEGT. The CDR3 length is 13 residues.

By share of the sample, this clonotype is medium-sized. The CDR3: CASSIKGIRPGELFF. The CDR3, as DNA: TGTGCCAGTAGTATAAAGGGAATCCGTCCCGGGGAGCTGTTTTTT. The rearrangement links TRBV19 to TRBJ2-2, with no clear D. CDR3 length: 15 amino acids. V was trimmed by 2 bases and J by 6 bases, leaving 13 bases between them. From germline, CDR1 is LNHDA and CDR2 SQIVND (reference sequence).

This chain connects TRBV5-1 to TRBJ2-3; D unclear. The CDR3 has 15 residues. Germline V gene lookup returns CDR1 SGHRS and CDR2 YFSETQ. The V gene lost 4 bases and the J gene lost 0 bases, with 12 bases spanning the gap. This chain's CDR3 is CASSDVSGSTDTQYF. The CDR3 nucleotides read TGCGCCAGCAGCGACGTAAGTGGGAGCACAGATACGCAGTATTTT. Filled out from reference TRBV5-1 and TRBJ2-3, the complete variable domain reads KAGVTQTPRYLIKTRGQQVTLSCSPISGHRSVSWYQQTPGQGLQFLFEYFSETQRNKGNFPGRFSGRQFSNSRSEMNVSTLELGDSALYLCASSDVSGSTDTQYFGPGTRLTVL.

This sequence joins TRBV6-2 or TRBV6-3 and TRBJ2-1; 8 nucleotides agree with TRBD2. The junction had 18 bases not matched to a gene; V was cut back by 5 bases and J by 12 bases. In germline, CDR1 is MNHEY, CDR2 SVGEGT. The CDR3 loop spans 16 amino acids. The CDR3 bases are TGTGCCAGCAGTGACCTACCGGGACTAGGGGTAGCGGTGCAGTTCTTC. Translating gives CASSDLPGLGVAVQFF.

In its sample, this clonotype ranks as medium-sized. The rearrangement links TRBV20-1 to TRBJ1-2; 9 nucleotides agree with TRBD1. The CDR3 has 14 amino acids. After removal of 6 bases from V and 4 bases from J, the junction contained 9 bases not matched to a gene. Germline CDR1 and CDR2: DFQATT and SNEGSKA (reference sequence). Written as DNA, the CDR3 is TGCAGTGCCCTAACCGGGACAGGGACCTATGGCTACACCTTC. Encoded protein: CSALTGTGTYGYTF.

Details on this clonotype: A much larger clonotype is one base distant, so this may be a read error. V gene TRBV20-1 combines with J gene TRBJ2-4, with D perhaps TRBD2 (7 bases). The germline CDR1 and CDR2 sequences are DFQATT and SNEGSKA (reference sequence). This CDR3 contains 14 residues. The CDR3 DNA reads as TGCAGTTCTAGTCGGGGGGCGGACTTCAACATTCAGTACTTC. This encodes CSSSRGADFNIQYF.